What follows are 8 T cell receptor beta chains derived from one specimen sequenced in a study of blood T cell repertoires in COVID-19 (TCRdb year 2020). The protocol used for the library was the immunoSEQ multiplex PCR assay. TCRdb obtained this table from immuneACCESS and retained in-frame rearrangements with V and J assigned. These tables miss some clones; where compared with another copy, unresolved V genes account for less than half of the shortfall, and the remainder is unexplained. This sample comprises fewer than 300,000 clones, about four fifths of them detected only once. In total, the top ten clones hold approximately 1.5% of the sample. The sequenced material came from peripheral blood. The receptor source for this set is a human donor with COVID-19, enrolled during active disease. The donor label of this sample is uncertain.

The genes are TRBV19 and TRBJ1-5, with D maybe TRBD1 (6 bases). CDR3 size: 14 residues. CDR1 and CDR2 from the germline V gene are LNHDA and SQIVND (reference sequence). V was shortened by 3 bases and J by 1 base, with 7 bases between the two germline ends. The CDR3 is CASSIQGSNQPQHF. The DNA for the CDR3 is TGTGCCAGTAGTATCCAGGGGAGCAATCAGCCCCAGCATTTT.

The chain is built from TRBV5-1 and TRBJ2-3; perhaps TRBD1 as D (5 bases). The length of the CDR3 is 14 residues. Germline V gene data show CDR1 as SGHRS and CDR2 as YFSETQ. V lost 4 bases to trimming and J lost 3 bases, with 12 bases between them. This CDR3 is CASSMTVETDTQYF. The CDR3 DNA is TGCGCCAGCAGCATGACAGTAGAGACAGATACGCAGTATTTT.

The chain couples TRBV19 to TRBJ2-1; 11 bases map to TRBD2. The V gene's germline CDR1 is LNHDA and CDR2 SQIVND (reference sequence). V shed 4 bases, J shed 7 bases, and the junction held 9 bases outside the gene matches. CDR3 length: 16 amino acids. The CDR3 region has the DNA TGTGCCAGTAGTACCTCTCTAGCGGGAGGTTGGAATGAGCAGTTCTTC. It encodes CASSTSLAGGWNEQFF. The full variable domain, its missing parts supplied by reference TRBV19 and TRBJ2-1, is DGGITQSPKYLFRKEGQNVTLSCEQNLNHDAMYWYRQDPGQGLRLIYYSQIVNDFQKGDIAEGYSVSREKKESFPLTVTSAQKNPTAFYLCASSTSLAGGWNEQFFGPGTRLTVL.

This rearrangement joins TRBV28 to TRBJ1-4; no definite D call. V was pared by 3 bases and J by 7 bases, with 12 bases between. Germline V CDR1 and CDR2: MDHEN, SYDVKM. The CDR3 extends over 14 amino acids. Here the CDR3 reads CASSLAGVGEKLFF. For the CDR3, the DNA is TGTGCCAGCAGTTTGGCAGGCGTCGGTGAAAAACTGTTTTTT.

This sequence joins TRBV28 and TRBJ1-2; TRBD1 aligns across 8 bases. V was clipped by 6 bases and J by 7 bases; unmatched bases: 13. Germline CDR1 and CDR2: MDHEN and SYDVKM. This CDR3 region has 15 residues. The CDR3: CASRNQGQVISGYTF. DNA for the CDR3: TGTGCCAGCAGAAACCAGGGACAGGTCATTAGTGGCTACACCTTC.

V usage is TRBV6-5 and J usage is TRBJ2-5; a possible D gene is TRBD2 (5 bases). Trimming shortened V by 8 bases and J by 2 bases, and 15 bases separated the two germline ends. CDR1 is MNHEY and CDR2 is SVGAGI in the germline V gene. The CDR3 spans 14 residues. CDR3 sequence: CASRRSSVQETQYF. In DNA, the CDR3 is TGTGCCAGCCGCCGGAGTAGCGTACAAGAGACCCAGTACTTC.

The J gene is TRBJ2-7, the V gene TRBV10-2; 9 positions match TRBD2. The CDR3 has 14 residues. Germline-derived CDR1 and CDR2 are WSHSY and SAAADI. V shed 0 bases, J shed 6 bases, and the junction held 3 bases outside the gene matches. The CDR3 sequence: CASSESSGSGEQYF. CDR3 nucleotide sequence: TGCGCCAGCAGTGAGTCTAGCGGGAGTGGCGAGCAGTACTTC.

The V call is TRBV5-4, the J call TRBJ2-5, with TRBD2 as a possible D gene (5 bases). Trimming removed 3 bases at V and 4 bases at J, with 10 bases between. CDR3 length: 13 residues. Germline CDR1 SGHNT, CDR2 YYREEE (reference sequence). The CDR3 spells CASSSRGGETQYF. The CDR3 DNA sequence: TGTGCCAGCAGCTCCCGGGGTGGAGAGACCCAGTACTTC.